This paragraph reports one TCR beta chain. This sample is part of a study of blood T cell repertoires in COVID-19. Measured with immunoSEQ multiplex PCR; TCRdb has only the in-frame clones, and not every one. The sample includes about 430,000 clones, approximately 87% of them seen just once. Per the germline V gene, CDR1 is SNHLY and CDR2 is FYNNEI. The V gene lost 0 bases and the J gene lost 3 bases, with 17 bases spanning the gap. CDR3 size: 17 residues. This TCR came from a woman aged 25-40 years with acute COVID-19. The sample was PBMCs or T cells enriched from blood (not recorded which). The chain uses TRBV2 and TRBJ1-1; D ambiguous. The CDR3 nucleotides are TGTGCCAGCAGTGAAGCCGCGGGAAAAACTGACCACACTGAAGCTTTCTTT. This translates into CASSEAAGKTDHTEAFF.